Following are 23 T cell receptor beta chains from one sample sequenced in a study of Graves' ophthalmopathy and Graves' hyperthyroidism (dated by TCRdb to the late 2010s). The sequencing machine was an Illumina HiSeq 2000. For repertoire sequencing, the TCR beta CDR3 regions were amplified from RNA transcripts. HTBI primers and the Qiagen OneStep RT-PCR kit were used in a first-round RT-PCR, which was followed by a second-round multiplex PCR, size selection and purification. TCRdb cleaned the public reads at Q25 with fastp, built clones with MiXCR and kept in-frame beta chains. Rows with one shared CDR3 protein collapse into an entry with the most common genes and DNA. The sample profile shows a few hundred thousand distinct CDR3 sequences; 17% of them were found once. Approximately 2.4% of the sample comes from the top ten. The sequenced material came from peripheral blood. The receptors derive from an adult woman with stable Graves' hyperthyroidism.

This clonotype was counted many times. The chain uses TRBV30 and TRBJ2-2, with 11 bases identical to TRBD2. V was clipped by 0 bases and J by 6 bases; unmatched bases: 6. The CDR3 totals 16 residues. Germline V gene sequence: CDR1 GTSNPN, CDR2 SVGIG (reference sequence). Here the CDR3 reads CAWSVLLAGDSGELFF. CDR3 nucleotides: TGTGCCTGGAGTGTATTACTAGCGGGAGACTCCGGGGAGCTGTTTTTT. The whole variable domain, remainder taken from reference TRBV30 and TRBJ2-2, is SQTIHQWPATLVQPVGSPLSLECTVEGTSNPNLYWYRQAAGRGLQLLFYSVGIGQISSEVPQNLSASRPQDRQFILSSKKLLLSDSGFYLCAWSVLLAGDSGELFFGEGSRLTVL.

J is TRBJ2-7 and V is TRBV11-1; possible D gene TRBD1, 6 bases. The CDR3 is made up of 16 amino acids. V was trimmed by 3 bases and J by 0 bases, leaving 15 bases between them. CDR1 and CDR2 from the germline V gene are SGHAT and FQDESV (reference sequence). CDR3 in DNA: TGTGCCAGCAGCTTCAGCCCGGGACACCGCTCCTACGAGCAGTACTTC. Amino acids: CASSFSPGHRSYEQYF.

This clonotype has a count of ten or more. The CDR3 sequence is CATMRTDRSEAFF. In DNA form, the CDR3 reads TGTGCCACCATGAGGACGGACCGATCTGAAGCTTTCTTT. The chain employs TRBV24-1 and TRBJ1-1; D gene uncertain. Trimming cost V 8 bases and J 6 bases, with 15 bases left between them. The CDR3 runs 13 residues. Germline V gene data show CDR1 as KGHDR and CDR2 as SFDVKD.

This clonotype has at least ten counts. V usage is TRBV5-5 and J usage is TRBJ2-2; D ambiguous. The CDR3 loop spans 14 amino acids. Germline-derived CDR1 and CDR2 are SGHKS and YYEKEE (reference sequence). The germline V and J ends were trimmed by 2 bases and 7 bases, with 12 bases remaining between them. The CDR3 DNA reads as TGTGCCAGCAGCTTATTGAGAAAGGGCGGGGAGCTGTTTTTT. It yields the protein CASSLLRKGGELFF.

Ten or more counts support this clonotype. This sequence joins TRBV25-1 and TRBJ2-5; unclear D gene. Germline lookup yields CDR1 MGHDK and CDR2 SYGVNS. This CDR3 comprises 17 residues. The V and J ends lost 2 bases and 1 base respectively, with 17 bases between them. The DNA of the CDR3 is TGTGCCAGCAGTGAACCCACCGGTGGGTCGGCCCAAGAGACCCAGTACTTC. It translates to CASSEPTGGSAQETQYF.

This clonotype was counted at least ten times. The chain recombines TRBV6-5 with TRBJ1-1; 7 positions match TRBD1. Trimming at V came to 8 bases and at J to 0 bases, leaving 9 bases not matched to a gene. The CDR3 is 15 amino acids. Germline CDR1 reads MNHEY; CDR2 reads SVGAGI. CDR3 coding DNA: TGTGCCAGCGGAGAGCAGGGGGGCATGAACACTGAAGCTTTCTTT. Its protein product is CASGEQGGMNTEAFF.

This clonotype was picked up many times. This rearrangement joins TRBV19 to TRBJ2-7, with D possibly matching TRBD2 (6 bases). Trimming took 5 bases from V and 3 from J, leaving 14 bases between them. This CDR3 comprises 14 residues. Germline assignment: CDR1 LNHDA and CDR2 SQIVND (reference sequence). The CDR3 nucleotides are TGTGCCAGTAGTTGGACGGGAGAAAACTACGAGCAGTACTTC. Protein: CASSWTGENYEQYF.

This clonotype turned up a few times. As the CDR3 is not closed by the conserved phenylalanine or tryptophan, this likely results from a read error. The chain joins TRBV6-5 to TRBJ1-1; tentative D call: TRBD1 (6 bases). The germline V and J ends were trimmed by 2 bases and 4 bases, with 14 bases remaining between them. Germline assignment: CDR1 MNHEY and CDR2 SVGAGI. The CDR3 has 15 residues. CDR3 DNA sequence: TGTGCCAGCAGTTACAGTGAGGGGGGAACCACTGAAGCTTTCCTT. This sequence encodes CASSYSEGGTTEAFL.

CDR3 in DNA: TGCGCCAGCAGCCCAGCGGGACGGTACTACGAGCAGTACTTC. It translates to CASSPAGRYYEQYF. The chain links TRBV5-1 to TRBJ2-7, with 7 bases matching TRBD2. Germline assignment: CDR1 SGHRS and CDR2 YFSETQ. With 4 bases clipped from V and 3 bases from J, the junction kept 7 bases outside the gene matches. The CDR3 has 14 amino acids.

The chain joins TRBV4-1 to TRBJ1-5, with D perhaps matching TRBD1 (5 bases). V was clipped by 4 bases and J by 0 bases, with 19 bases between them. Germline V gene data show CDR1 as MGHRA and CDR2 as YSYEKL. This CDR3 comprises 18 residues. The CDR3 region is CASSLERAGPYSNQPQHF. CDR3 nucleotide sequence: TGCGCCAGCAGCCTAGAACGGGCAGGGCCCTATAGCAATCAGCCCCAGCATTTT.

This clonotype was recorded a few times. The chain recombines TRBV28 with TRBJ1-1; 7 nucleotides line up with TRBD1. The germline CDR1 and CDR2 sequences are MDHEN and SYDVKM. The CDR3 spans 15 residues. The V segment lost 5 bases and the J segment 2 bases; nucleotides outside the gene matches: 8. The CDR3 is CASSLPGTDNTEAFF. Here the CDR3 DNA reads TGTGCCAGCAGTCTCCCCGGGACAGACAACACTGAAGCTTTCTTT.

This clonotype has a count of ten or more. The rearrangement links TRBV4-1 to TRBJ2-5; 10 nucleotides agree with TRBD1. This CDR3 has 15 amino acids. Looked up from germline, CDR1 is MGHRA and CDR2 is YSYEKL. V trimming: 2 bases; J trimming: 7 bases; junction bases outside the gene matches: 7. The CDR3 loop is CASSQPRTGGGTQYF. In DNA form, the CDR3 reads TGCGCCAGCAGCCAACCTCGGACAGGGGGTGGGACCCAGTACTTC.

Of note for this clonotype: The junction departs from germline at one end; a sequencing error may be responsible. The rearrangement links TRBV4-1 to TRBJ1-1; TRBD1 agrees at 7 bases. The CDR3 covers 16 residues. Germline-derived CDR1 and CDR2 are MGHRA and YSYEKL. CDR3 residues: CASSKGQEGGNAEAFF. The CDR3 bases are TGCGCCAGCAGCAAAGGACAGGAAGGAGGGAACGCTGAAGCTTTCTTT.

The table lists this clonotype with many counts. The CDR3 protein is CASSHTGRGETQYF. The DNA for the CDR3 is TGTGCCAGCAGTCACACGGGGAGAGGAGAGACCCAGTACTTC. The chain carries TRBV27 and TRBJ2-5, with D tentatively TRBD2 (5 bases). Per the germline V gene, CDR1 is MNHEY and CDR2 is SMNVEV (reference sequence). There are 14 residues in the CDR3. Trimming removed 5 bases at V and 4 bases at J, with 14 bases between.

This chain connects TRBV7-8 to TRBJ2-5, with no clear D. In germline, CDR1 is SGHVS, CDR2 FQNEAQ. V lost 1 base, J lost 4 bases, and 13 bases lay in between. The CDR3 consists of 15 residues. CDR3 in amino acids: CASSLVMVIAETQYF. Written as DNA, the CDR3 is TGTGCCAGCAGCTTAGTGATGGTAATAGCAGAGACCCAGTACTTC.

This clonotype was recorded many times. The chain couples TRBV20-1 to TRBJ2-2, with 9 bases that match TRBD2. After removal of 0 bases from V and 4 bases from J, the junction contained 12 bases not matched to a gene. The germline gives CDR1 DFQATT, CDR2 SNEGSKA (reference sequence). CDR3 length: 18 amino acids. CDR3: CSARDPGLAGMSTGELFF. In nucleotides, the CDR3 is TGCAGTGCTAGAGATCCTGGCCTAGCGGGAATGAGCACCGGGGAGCTGTTTTTT.

Concerning this clonotype: This may come from a read error, since a much larger clone is one base off. V gene TRBV20-1 combines with J gene TRBJ2-5; 7 bases fit TRBD1. CDR1 is DFQATT and CDR2 is SNEGSKA in the germline V gene (reference sequence). The CDR3 consists of 11 residues. The CDR3 reads CSAVTGETQCF. CDR3 bases: TGCAGTGCTGTTACAGGGGAGACCCAGTGCTTC.

Ten or more counts support this clonotype. The chain employs TRBV19 and TRBJ1-1; D remains unclear. V gave up 9 bases and J gave up 1 base, with 6 bases separating them. The CDR3 is 11 amino acids. Germline V gives CDR1 LNHDA, CDR2 SQIVND (reference sequence). CDR3 sequence reads: CASLRNTEAFF. DNA of the CDR3: TGTGCCAGCCTTAGGAACACTGAAGCTTTCTTT. The full variable domain, with the rest looked up from reference TRBV19 and TRBJ1-1, is DGGITQSPKYLFRKEGQNVTLSCEQNLNHDAMYWYRQDPGQGLRLIYYSQIVNDFQKGDIAEGYSVSREKKESFPLTVTSAQKNPTAFYLCASLRNTEAFFGQGTRLTVV.

In this sample, this clonotype turned up many times. The chain links TRBV28 to TRBJ2-2, with 7 bases that match TRBD2. CDR3 length: 15 amino acids. With 6 bases clipped from V and 1 base from J, the junction kept 5 bases outside the gene matches. Per the germline V gene, CDR1 is MDHEN and CDR2 is SYDVKM. The CDR3 DNA follows: TGTGCCAGCAGATGGGACTACGAGAACACCGGGGAGCTGTTTTTT. Its protein is CASRWDYENTGELFF.

This clonotype was detected ten times or more. The rearrangement uses TRBV6-1 and TRBJ2-7; 8 bases line up with TRBD1. The V gene end was trimmed by 5 bases and the J gene end by 6 bases; junction bases not matched to a gene: 9. The CDR3 consists of 14 residues. The germline V gene has CDR1 MNHNS and CDR2 SASEGT. The CDR3 reads CASSLGQGWGEQYF. The DNA of the CDR3 is TGTGCCAGCAGTCTCGGACAGGGTTGGGGCGAGCAGTACTTC.

This clonotype was counted ten times or more. The rearrangement joins TRBV7-2 to TRBJ2-7; 7 bases fit TRBD2. Germline V gives CDR1 SGHTA, CDR2 FQGNSA. J lost 7 bases, V lost 1 base, and 4 bases had no gene match. The CDR3 runs 13 residues. Written as DNA, the CDR3 is TGTGCCAGCAGCTTAGGGTGGGAGGGTGAGCAGTACTTC. Amino acids: CASSLGWEGEQYF.

In this sample, this clonotype turned up many times. The rearrangement uses TRBV6-2 or TRBV6-3 and TRBJ2-7; no clear D. Germline V gene sequence: CDR1 MNHEY, CDR2 SVGEGT. Between the trimmed V and J ends, which lost 0 bases and 0 bases, there was a span of 21 bases. This CDR3 is 19 amino acids long. Written as DNA, the CDR3 is TGTGCCAGCAGTTACTCGAGACTGCAACTTCGAAAAAGCTCCTACGAGCAGTACTTC. It yields the protein CASSYSRLQLRKSSYEQYF.

In this sample, this clonotype turned up a few times. A much larger clone differs by one base, so this may be a read error. For the CDR3, the DNA is TGTGCCAGCAGCAAATTTAAGTGGCCCCAGCATTTT. Encoded protein: CASSKFKWPQHF. J is TRBJ1-5 and V is TRBV6-2 or TRBV6-3; no definite D call. V lost 6 bases and J 9 bases, leaving 12 bases between the germline ends. This CDR3 is 12 amino acids long. Germline CDR1 MNHEY, CDR2 SVGEGT.